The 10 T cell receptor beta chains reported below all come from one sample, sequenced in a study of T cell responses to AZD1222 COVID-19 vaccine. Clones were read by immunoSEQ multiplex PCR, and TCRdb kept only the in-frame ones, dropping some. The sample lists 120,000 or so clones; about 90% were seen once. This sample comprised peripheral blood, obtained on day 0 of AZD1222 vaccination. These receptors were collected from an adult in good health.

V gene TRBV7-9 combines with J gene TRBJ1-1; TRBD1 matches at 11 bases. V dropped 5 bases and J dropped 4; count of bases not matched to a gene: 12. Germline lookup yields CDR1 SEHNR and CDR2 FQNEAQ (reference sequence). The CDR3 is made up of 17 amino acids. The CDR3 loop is CASSPWDRGDGGTEAFF. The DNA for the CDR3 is TGTGCCAGCAGCCCATGGGACAGGGGGGATGGTGGCACTGAAGCTTTCTTT.

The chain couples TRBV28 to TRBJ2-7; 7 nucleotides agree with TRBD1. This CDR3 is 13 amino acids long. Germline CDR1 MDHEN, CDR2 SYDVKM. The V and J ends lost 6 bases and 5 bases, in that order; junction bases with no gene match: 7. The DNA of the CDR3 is TGTGCCAGCAGCTCAGGGGGAAGGAACGAGCAGTACTTC. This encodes CASSSGGRNEQYF. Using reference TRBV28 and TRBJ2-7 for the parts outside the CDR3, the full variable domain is DVKVTQSSRYLVKRTGEKVFLECVQDMDHENMFWYRQDPGLGLRLIYFSYDVKMKEKGDIPEGYSVSREKKERFSLILESASTNQTSMYLCASSSGGRNEQYFGPGTRLTVT.

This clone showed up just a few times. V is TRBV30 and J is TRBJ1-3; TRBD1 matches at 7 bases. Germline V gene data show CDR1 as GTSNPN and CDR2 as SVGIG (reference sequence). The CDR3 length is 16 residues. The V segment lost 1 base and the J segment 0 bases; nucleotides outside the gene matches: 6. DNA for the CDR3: TGTGCCTGGAGTGGGGGACAGCTGAGCTCTGGAAACACCATATATTTT. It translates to CAWSGGQLSSGNTIYF.

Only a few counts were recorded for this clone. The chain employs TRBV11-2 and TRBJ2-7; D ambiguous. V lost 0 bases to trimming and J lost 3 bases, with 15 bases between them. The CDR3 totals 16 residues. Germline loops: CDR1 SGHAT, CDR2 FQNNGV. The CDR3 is CASSLDFRLGNYEQYF. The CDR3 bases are TGTGCCAGCAGCTTAGATTTCAGGCTAGGAAACTACGAGCAGTACTTC.

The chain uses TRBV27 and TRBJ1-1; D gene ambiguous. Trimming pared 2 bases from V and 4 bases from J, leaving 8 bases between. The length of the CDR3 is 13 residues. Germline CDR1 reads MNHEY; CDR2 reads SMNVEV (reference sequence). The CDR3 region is CASSLVGSTEAFF. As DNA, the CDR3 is TGTGCCAGCAGTTTAGTTGGGTCCACTGAAGCTTTCTTT.

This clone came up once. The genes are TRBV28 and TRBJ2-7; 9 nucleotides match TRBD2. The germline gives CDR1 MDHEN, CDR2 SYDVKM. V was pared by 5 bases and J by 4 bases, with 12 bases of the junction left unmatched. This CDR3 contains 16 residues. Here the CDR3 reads CASSTTPGGGVYEQYF. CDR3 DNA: TGTGCCAGCAGTACTACCCCGGGCGGGGGGGTGTACGAGCAGTACTTC.

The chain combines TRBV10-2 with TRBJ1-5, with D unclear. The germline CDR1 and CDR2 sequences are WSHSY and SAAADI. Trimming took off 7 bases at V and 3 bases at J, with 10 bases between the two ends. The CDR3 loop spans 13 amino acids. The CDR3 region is CASKGRVNQPQHF. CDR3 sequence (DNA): TGCGCCAGCAAGGGCCGGGTCAATCAGCCCCAGCATTTT.

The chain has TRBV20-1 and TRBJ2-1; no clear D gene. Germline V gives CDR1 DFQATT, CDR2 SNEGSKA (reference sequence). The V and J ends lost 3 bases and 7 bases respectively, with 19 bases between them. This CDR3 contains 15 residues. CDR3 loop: CSASFGPVVGNEQFF. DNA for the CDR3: TGCAGTGCTAGTTTTGGCCCCGTCGTGGGGAATGAGCAGTTCTTC.

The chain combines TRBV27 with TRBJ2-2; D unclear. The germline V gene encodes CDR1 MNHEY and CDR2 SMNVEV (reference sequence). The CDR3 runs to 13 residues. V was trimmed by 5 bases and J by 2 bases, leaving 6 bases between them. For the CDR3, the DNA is TGTGCCAGCAGTACCTATAACACCGGGGAGCTGTTTTTT. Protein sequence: CASSTYNTGELFF.

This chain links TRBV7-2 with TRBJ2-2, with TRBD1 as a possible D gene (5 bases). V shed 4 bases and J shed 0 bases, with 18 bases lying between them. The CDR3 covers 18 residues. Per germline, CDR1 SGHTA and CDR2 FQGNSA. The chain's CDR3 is CASSWVSGAAANTGELFF. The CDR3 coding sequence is TGTGCCAGCAGCTGGGTCAGTGGGGCAGCCGCGAACACCGGGGAGCTGTTTTTT.